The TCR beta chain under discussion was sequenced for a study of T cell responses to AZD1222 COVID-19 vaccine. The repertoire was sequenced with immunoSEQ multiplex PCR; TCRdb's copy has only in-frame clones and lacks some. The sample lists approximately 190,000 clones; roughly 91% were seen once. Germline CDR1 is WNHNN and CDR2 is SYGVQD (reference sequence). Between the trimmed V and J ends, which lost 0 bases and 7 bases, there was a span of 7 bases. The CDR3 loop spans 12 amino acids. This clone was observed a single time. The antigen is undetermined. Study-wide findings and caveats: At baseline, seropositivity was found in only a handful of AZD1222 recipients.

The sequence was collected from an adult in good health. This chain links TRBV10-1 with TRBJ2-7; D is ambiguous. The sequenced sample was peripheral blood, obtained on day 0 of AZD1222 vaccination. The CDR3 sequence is CASSESGDEQYF. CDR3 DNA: TGCGCCAGCAGTGAGTCGGGTGATGAGCAGTACTTC.